This T cell receptor beta chain was obtained from a study of blood T cell repertoires in COVID-19. TCRdb's table, derived via immunoSEQ multiplex PCR, lists solely in-frame clones and lacks some. This table has about 59,000 clones, about 84% appearing once. The length of the CDR3 is 13 residues. V was trimmed by 7 bases and J by 3 bases, leaving 12 bases between them. The sequencing sample was made of peripheral blood. The chain carries TRBV12-3 or TRBV12-4 and TRBJ1-2, with TRBD1 as a possible D gene (5 bases). The receptor was isolated from a man between 60 and 75 years old with acute or convalescent COVID-19. The CDR3 bases are TGTGCCAGCACCCGGAGGGGCTACTATGGCTACACCTTC. As protein: CASTRRGYYGYTF.